This T cell receptor beta chain was recorded in a study of blood T cell repertoires in COVID-19. Across the study: Sources were T cells, B-cell-depleted T cells, or PBMCs; the material itself was cDNA or gDNA.

This clone was detected once. As handled by the study authors: Nucleated cell counts were estimated from reference gene primer amplification. This table comes from immunoSEQ multiplex PCR, and its TCRdb copy is limited to in-frame clones, with some not included. That table is the source of V, J and clone size, and D and trimming were worked out from the DNA. The sample lists roughly 190,000 clones; 82% were seen once. Enrollees, about 18 to 90 years old, lived in 24 US areas. Recovered status in Cohort 3 required two negative PCRs, clearance, or symptom resolution. The CDR3 is made up of 15 amino acids. Trimming removed 6 bases from V and 3 bases from J, with 15 bases in between. Germline loops: CDR1 LNHDA, CDR2 SQIVND (reference sequence).

V gene TRBV19 combines with J gene TRBJ1-3; possibly TRBD1 for D (5 bases). The sample taken for sequencing was PBMCs or T cells enriched from blood (not recorded which). This clonotype originated in a man aged 40-49 years who had recovered from COVID-19. The DNA for the CDR3 is TGTGCCAGTAGAAGGAAGGGGTCGAGTGGAAACACCATATATTTT. Translating it yields CASRRKGSSGNTIYF.